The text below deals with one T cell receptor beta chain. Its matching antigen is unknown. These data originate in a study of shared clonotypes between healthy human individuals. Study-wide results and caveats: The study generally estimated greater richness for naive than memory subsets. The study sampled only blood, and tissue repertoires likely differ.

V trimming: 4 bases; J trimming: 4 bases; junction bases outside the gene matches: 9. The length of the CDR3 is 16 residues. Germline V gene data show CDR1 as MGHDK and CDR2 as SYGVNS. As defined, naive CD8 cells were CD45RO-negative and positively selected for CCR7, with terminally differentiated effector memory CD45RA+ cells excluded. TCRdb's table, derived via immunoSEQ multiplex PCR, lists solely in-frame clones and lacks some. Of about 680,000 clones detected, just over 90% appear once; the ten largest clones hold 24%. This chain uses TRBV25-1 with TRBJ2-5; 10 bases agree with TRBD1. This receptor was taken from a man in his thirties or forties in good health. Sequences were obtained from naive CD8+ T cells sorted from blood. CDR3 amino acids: CASSGNPGTGAETQYF. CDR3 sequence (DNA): TGTGCCAGCAGTGGGAATCCCGGGACAGGGGCAGAGACCCAGTACTTC. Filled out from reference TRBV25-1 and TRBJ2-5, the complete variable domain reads EADIYQTPRYLVIGTGKKITLECSQTMGHDKMYWYQQDPGMELHLIHYSYGVNSTEKGDLSSESTVSRIRTEHFPLTLESARPSHTSQYLCASSGNPGTGAETQYFGPGTRLLVL.